This is a list of T cell receptor beta chains from one sample in a study of T cells after yellow fever vaccination. TCRdb re-called the 5' RACE reads through MiXCR, storing one row per CDR3 protein. Of approximately 510,000 distinct CDR3 sequences in the sample, 20% to 25% were seen once. The sequencing here drew on PBMCs, taken less than 25 days after the first yellow fever vaccination. The receptors shown here come from a man younger than 35 who received the YFV17D yellow fever vaccine. Both conserved end residues are part of each CDR3. A D gene is named only where the DNA matches it firmly. Size is omitted from some rows. Given values are once, few, many or a class for expanded clones.

CDR3 protein: CASPPRVAGINEQFF; CDR3 DNA: TGTGCCAGCCCCCCGAGGGTGGCAGGGATTAATGAGCAGTTCTTC; J gene: TRBJ2-1; V gene: TRBV28; clone size: few; D gene: .
CDR3 protein: CSATSSGGNYEQYF; CDR3 DNA: TGCAGTGCTACGTCGAGCGGGGGGAACTACGAGCAGTACTTC; J gene: TRBJ2-7; V gene: TRBV20-1; clone size: .; D gene: TRBD2
CDR3 protein: CASSQARAVGNTIYF; CDR3 DNA: TGCGCCAGCAGCCAAGCCAGGGCAGTCGGAAACACCATATATTTT; J gene: TRBJ1-3; V gene: TRBV4-1; clone size: few; D gene: .
CDR3 protein: CATSRVSGVQFF; CDR3 DNA: TGTGCCACCAGCAGAGTAAGTGGTGTGCAGTTCTTC; J gene: TRBJ2-1; V gene: TRBV15; clone size: .; D gene: .
CDR3 protein: CASSLGDIGLNYGYTF; CDR3 DNA: TGCGCCAGCAGCTTGGGGGACATCGGCCTTAACTATGGCTACACCTTC; J gene: TRBJ1-2; V gene: TRBV5-1; clone size: .; D gene: .
CDR3 protein: CASSQRPGRDTEAFF; CDR3 DNA: TGCGCCAGCAGCCAGAGACCGGGGAGGGACACTGAAGCTTTCTTT; J gene: TRBJ1-1; V gene: TRBV4-1; clone size: .; D gene: .
CDR3 protein: CASSLAFLAGGPGQADTQYF; CDR3 DNA: TGTGCCAGCAGCTTGGCCTTTCTAGCGGGGGGGCCTGGTCAGGCAGATACGCAGTATTTT; J gene: TRBJ2-3; V gene: TRBV5-4; clone size: .; D gene: TRBD2
CDR3 protein: CASSVGSTFPVNQPQHF; CDR3 DNA: TGTGCCAGCAGCGTAGGCAGCACCTTCCCAGTGAATCAGCCCCAGCATTTT; J gene: TRBJ1-5; V gene: TRBV9; clone size: .; D gene: .
CDR3 protein: CASSVSSRTGAYEQYF; CDR3 DNA: TGTGCCAGCAGCGTAAGTTCCCGGACAGGGGCCTACGAGCAGTACTTC; J gene: TRBJ2-7; V gene: TRBV9; clone size: .; D gene: TRBD1
CDR3 protein: CASSYLGGNTIYF; CDR3 DNA: TGTGCCAGCAGTTATTTAGGTGGAAACACCATATATTTT; J gene: TRBJ1-3; V gene: TRBV6-5; clone size: .; D gene: .
CDR3 protein: CASSPPPRLGNTEAFF; CDR3 DNA: TGTGCCAGCTCACCACCGCCGAGACTTGGGAACACTGAAGCTTTCTTT; J gene: TRBJ1-1; V gene: TRBV18; clone size: .; D gene: .
CDR3 protein: CSARDFLRGKNTEAFF; CDR3 DNA: TGCAGTGCTAGAGATTTCTTGCGGGGGAAGAACACTGAAGCTTTCTTT; J gene: TRBJ1-1; V gene: TRBV20-1; clone size: few; D gene: .
CDR3 protein: CASSPGGAGELFF; CDR3 DNA: TGTGCCAGCAGCCCCGGGGGAGCCGGGGAGCTGTTTTTT; J gene: TRBJ2-2; V gene: TRBV7-3; clone size: many; D gene: .
CDR3 protein: CSVAGTRQETQYF; CDR3 DNA: TGCAGCGTCGCCGGGACCCGCCAAGAGACCCAGTACTTC; J gene: TRBJ2-5; V gene: TRBV29-1; clone size: few; D gene: .
CDR3 protein: CASRSDRAATGELFF; CDR3 DNA: TGCGCCAGCAGATCGGACAGGGCGGCCACCGGGGAGCTGTTTTTT; J gene: TRBJ2-2; V gene: TRBV5-1; clone size: many; D gene: TRBD1
CDR3 protein: CASSQRGAETQYF; CDR3 DNA: TGTGCCAGCAGTCAAAGGGGTGCAGAGACCCAGTACTTC; J gene: TRBJ2-5; V gene: TRBV7-3; clone size: .; D gene: .
CDR3 protein: CASSARDRELETQYF; CDR3 DNA: TGTGCCAGCAGCGCCCGGGACAGGGAGTTAGAGACCCAGTACTTC; J gene: TRBJ2-5; V gene: TRBV9; clone size: .; D gene: TRBD1
CDR3 protein: CASRASQRETQYF; CDR3 DNA: TGTGCCAGCAGAGCGTCCCAGAGGGAGACCCAGTACTTC; J gene: TRBJ2-5; V gene: TRBV6-1; clone size: few; D gene: .
CDR3 protein: CASSSFRDLYGYTF; CDR3 DNA: TGTGCCAGCAGTTCGTTCAGGGATCTCTATGGCTACACCTTC; J gene: TRBJ1-2; V gene: TRBV6-5; clone size: .; D gene: .
CDR3 protein: CASSVGGTGVDSPLHF; CDR3 DNA: TGTGCCAGCAGCGTAGGGGGGACAGGGGTGGATTCACCCCTCCACTTT; J gene: TRBJ1-6; V gene: TRBV9; clone size: many; D gene: TRBD1
CDR3 protein: CSAETPGLRGDEQYF; CDR3 DNA: TGCAGTGCTGAGACCCCGGGACTCCGGGGCGACGAGCAGTACTTC; J gene: TRBJ2-7; V gene: TRBV20-1; clone size: few; D gene: .
CDR3 protein: CASSFPAGGHNEQFF; CDR3 DNA: TGTGCCAGCAGTTTTCCAGCGGGGGGGCACAATGAGCAGTTCTTC; J gene: TRBJ2-1; V gene: TRBV28; clone size: .; D gene: TRBD2
CDR3 protein: CSASDPGTGEETQYF; CDR3 DNA: TGCAGTGCTAGCGATCCCGGGACAGGGGAAGAGACCCAGTACTTC; J gene: TRBJ2-5; V gene: TRBV20-1; clone size: .; D gene: TRBD1
CDR3 protein: CASTEPGHMNTEAFF; CDR3 DNA: TGTGCCAGCACCGAGCCGGGACATATGAACACTGAAGCTTTCTTT; J gene: TRBJ1-1; V gene: TRBV5-4; clone size: many; D gene: .
CDR3 protein: CASSLFANEQFF; CDR3 DNA: TGTGCCAGCAGCTTATTCGCCAATGAGCAGTTCTTC; J gene: TRBJ2-1; V gene: TRBV7-2; clone size: few; D gene: .
CDR3 protein: CASSPSGVLEQFF; CDR3 DNA: TGTGCCAGCAGCCCTAGCGGGGTCCTTGAGCAGTTCTTC; J gene: TRBJ2-1; V gene: TRBV7-2; clone size: .; D gene: TRBD2
CDR3 protein: CASSPRGLAGGTDTQYF; CDR3 DNA: TGTGCCAGCAGCCCCCGGGGTTTAGCGGGGGGCACAGATACGCAGTATTTT; J gene: TRBJ2-3; V gene: TRBV9; clone size: .; D gene: TRBD2
CDR3 protein: CATSDRGLEQFF; CDR3 DNA: TGTGCCACCAGTGACAGGGGGCTTGAGCAGTTCTTC; J gene: TRBJ2-1; V gene: TRBV24-1; clone size: .; D gene: TRBD1
CDR3 protein: CSVEAIGGNTGELFF; CDR3 DNA: TGCAGCGTTGAAGCAATAGGGGGGAACACCGGGGAGCTGTTTTTT; J gene: TRBJ2-2; V gene: TRBV29-1; clone size: .; D gene: .
CDR3 protein: CASSLRGRDSGNTIYF; CDR3 DNA: TGCGCCAGCAGCTTACGGGGCCGCGACTCTGGAAACACCATATATTTT; J gene: TRBJ1-3; V gene: TRBV5-1; clone size: .; D gene: .
CDR3 protein: CASSYIPDDNYGYTF; CDR3 DNA: TGTGCCAGCAGTTACATCCCGGACGATAACTATGGCTACACCTTC; J gene: TRBJ1-2; V gene: TRBV6-5; clone size: few; D gene: .
CDR3 protein: CASSPTGYDNEQFF; CDR3 DNA: TGTGCCAGCTCACCTACAGGTTACGACAATGAGCAGTTCTTC; J gene: TRBJ2-1; V gene: TRBV18; clone size: .; D gene: .
CDR3 protein: CSASFPSKETQYF; CDR3 DNA: TGCAGTGCTAGTTTTCCAAGCAAAGAGACCCAGTACTTC; J gene: TRBJ2-5; V gene: TRBV20-1; clone size: few; D gene: .
CDR3 protein: CSARDGQNNEQFF; CDR3 DNA: TGCAGTGCTAGAGATGGGCAGAACAATGAGCAGTTCTTC; J gene: TRBJ2-1; V gene: TRBV20-1; clone size: .; D gene: .
CDR3 protein: CSVVPSNTGELFF; CDR3 DNA: TGCAGCGTTGTTCCATCCAACACCGGGGAGCTGTTTTTT; J gene: TRBJ2-2; V gene: TRBV29-1; clone size: few; D gene: .
CDR3 protein: CASSKGVIGGPNYGYTF; CDR3 DNA: TGTGCCAGCAGCAAAGGGGTGATCGGGGGGCCTAACTATGGCTACACCTTC; J gene: TRBJ1-2; V gene: TRBV21-1; clone size: .; D gene: .
CDR3 protein: CAWSFTGGETQYF; CDR3 DNA: TGTGCCTGGAGTTTCACAGGGGGAGAGACCCAGTACTTC; J gene: TRBJ2-5; V gene: TRBV30; clone size: .; D gene: TRBD1
CDR3 protein: CASSFDRTGTDTQYF; CDR3 DNA: TGTGCCAGCAGTTTCGACCGGACCGGAACAGATACGCAGTATTTT; J gene: TRBJ2-3; V gene: TRBV12-3/TRBV12-4; clone size: few; D gene: .
CDR3 protein: CASSVGLTSTDTQYF; CDR3 DNA: TGCGCCAGCAGCGTCGGGCTAACTAGCACAGATACGCAGTATTTT; J gene: TRBJ2-3; V gene: TRBV5-1; clone size: .; D gene: .
CDR3 protein: CASSLTGSQETQYF; CDR3 DNA: TGCGCCAGCAGCCTTACAGGGAGTCAAGAGACCCAGTACTTC; J gene: TRBJ2-5; V gene: TRBV4-1; clone size: few; D gene: .